A selection of T cell receptor beta chains follows, all from one sample in a study. In TCRdb, the RT-PCR reads were re-called with MiXCR into one record per CDR3 protein. The data hold about 680,000 distinct CDR3 sequences, with 12% to 15% observed a single time. The sequenced sample consisted of memory CD4+ T cells from blood. Receptor source: a female donor in good health, serving as a healthy control. Both conserved end residues are part of each CDR3.

v_gene	j_gene	CDR3aa
TRBV18	TRBJ2-7	CASSPQGAGGHEQYF
TRBV20-1	TRBJ2-7	CSAQTGGTYEQYF
TRBV21-1	TRBJ2-7	CASSKAPRGQGYCEQYF
TRBV5-6	TRBJ2-3	CASSPPASGYTDTQYF
TRBV3-1	TRBJ1-1	CASSQRVQGNTEAFF
TRBV29-1	TRBJ2-7	CSVEVGGAQGEQYF
TRBV6-5	TRBJ2-1	CASSQPGQTNNEQFF
TRBV20-1	TRBJ1-3	CSARDRRGSDSGNTIYF
TRBV20-1	TRBJ2-7	CSASKPVSSYEQYF
TRBV5-1	TRBJ1-2	CASSILGQGATRDGYTF
TRBV20-1	TRBJ1-2	CSARLYYGYTF
TRBV4-3	TRBJ1-1	CASSQDLAGSGNTEAFF
TRBV29-1	TRBJ1-1	CSVIQDRGNTEAFF
TRBV6-6	TRBJ2-2	CASSYGTGRAGELFF
TRBV5-1	TRBJ1-4	CASRPPANEKLFF
TRBV7-2	TRBJ2-7	CASSLKGADGAYEQYF
TRBV6-2/TRBV6-3	TRBJ1-1	CASSPRFTDTEAFF
TRBV28	TRBJ2-5	CASSSTGVSETQYF
TRBV9	TRBJ2-2	CASSGPGGRDRLAGAVRELFF
TRBV9	TRBJ1-4	CASSVAGYGEKLFF
TRBV6-5	TRBJ2-1	CASSFLGTSGFNEQFF
TRBV5-1	TRBJ1-4	CASSGTTTNEKLFF
TRBV7-3	TRBJ2-5	CASSSPSGGRETQYF
TRBV5-1	TRBJ2-5	CASSSGLGAEETQYF
TRBV6-5	TRBJ2-1	CASSLAGGPNEQFF
TRBV7-9	TRBJ1-1	CASSLAATEAFF
TRBV20-1	TRBJ2-5	CSARGRDSIQETQYF
TRBV14	TRBJ2-1	CASSQERDSSYNEQFF
TRBV6-2/TRBV6-3	TRBJ2-1	CASSRDTSYNEQFF
TRBV12-3/TRBV12-4	TRBJ1-4	CASSLNVGIEKLFF
TRBV12-3/TRBV12-4	TRBJ1-5	CASSPGDGWNQPQHF
TRBV7-2	TRBJ2-7	CASSPTGYEQYF